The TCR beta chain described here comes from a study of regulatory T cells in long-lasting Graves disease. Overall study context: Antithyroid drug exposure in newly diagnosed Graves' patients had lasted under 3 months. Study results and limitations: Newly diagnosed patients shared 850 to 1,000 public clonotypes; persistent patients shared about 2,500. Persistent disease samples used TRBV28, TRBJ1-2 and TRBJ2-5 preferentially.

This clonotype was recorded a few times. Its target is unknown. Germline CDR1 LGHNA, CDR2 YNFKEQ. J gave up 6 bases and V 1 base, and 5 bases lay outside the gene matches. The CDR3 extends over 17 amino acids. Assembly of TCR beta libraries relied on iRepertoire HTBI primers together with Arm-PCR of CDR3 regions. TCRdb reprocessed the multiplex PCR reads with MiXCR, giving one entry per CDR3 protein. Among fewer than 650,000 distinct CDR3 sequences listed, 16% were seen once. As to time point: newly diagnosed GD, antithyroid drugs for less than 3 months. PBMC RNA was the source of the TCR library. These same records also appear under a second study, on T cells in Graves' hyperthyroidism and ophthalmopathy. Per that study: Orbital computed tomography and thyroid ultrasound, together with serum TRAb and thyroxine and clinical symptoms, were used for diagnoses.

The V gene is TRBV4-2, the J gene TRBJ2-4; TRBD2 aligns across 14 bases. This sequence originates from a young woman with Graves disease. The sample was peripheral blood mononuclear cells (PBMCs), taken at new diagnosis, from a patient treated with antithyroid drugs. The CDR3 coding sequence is TGTGCCAGCAGCCAAGGACTAGCGGGAGGGCCCGCAAACATTCAGTACTTC. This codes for CASSQGLAGGPANIQYF.